Listed below are T cell receptor beta chains from one sample, sequenced in a study of T-cell memory formation after mild COVID-19. Each CDR3 protein gets one entry after TCRdb re-called the 5' RACE reads with MiXCR. Counted here are approximately 190,000 distinct CDR3 sequences, about 17% occurring once; the ten biggest clones make up 2.4%. Sample: PBMCs or a T cell subset sorted from them (not recorded which). These receptors were taken from an adult woman who had mild COVID-19 (a few samples of this study predate the infection). Cell type and time point are not known. The CDR3 runs from the conserved cysteine through the conserved F or W. Each record gives: D gene, J gene, V gene, clone size, CDR3 length, CDR3 protein, CDR3 DNA. D genes are given only for firm matches. The listing skips clone size in some rows; elsewhere it reads once, few, many or a size class.

d_gene: TRBD1; j_gene: TRBJ1-2; v_gene: TRBV19; abundance: few; len: 14; CDR3aa: CASQGDSFNYGYTF; CDR3nt: TGTGCCAGCCAAGGGGACAGTTTCAACTATGGCTACACCTTC
d_gene: NA; j_gene: TRBJ2-5; v_gene: TRBV3-1; abundance: NA; len: 15; CDR3aa: CASSPWGGQVWTQYF; CDR3nt: TGTGCCAGCAGCCCGTGGGGGGGACAAGTTTGGACCCAGTACTTC
d_gene: NA; j_gene: TRBJ2-2; v_gene: TRBV29-1; abundance: many; len: 15; CDR3aa: CSVRRPGMNTGELFF; CDR3nt: TGCAGCGTTCGTAGGCCGGGGATGAACACCGGGGAGCTGTTTTTT
d_gene: TRBD1; j_gene: TRBJ1-5; v_gene: TRBV2; abundance: NA; len: 15; CDR3aa: CASRSDRVGNQPQHF; CDR3nt: TGTGCCAGCAGGTCGGACAGGGTCGGCAATCAGCCCCAGCATTTT
d_gene: NA; j_gene: TRBJ2-7; v_gene: TRBV20-1; abundance: few; len: 12; CDR3aa: CSGGGTYYEQYF; CDR3nt: TGCAGTGGGGGGGGCACTTACTACGAGCAGTACTTC
d_gene: NA; j_gene: TRBJ1-1; v_gene: TRBV7-2; abundance: NA; len: 16; CDR3aa: CASSPTSAKVNTEAFF; CDR3nt: TGTGCCAGCAGCCCGACGTCCGCTAAAGTGAACACTGAAGCTTTCTTT
d_gene: NA; j_gene: TRBJ1-2; v_gene: TRBV7-9; abundance: few; len: 18; CDR3aa: CASSLDKGKNNLNYGYTF; CDR3nt: TGTGCCAGCAGCTTAGATAAAGGCAAGAACAACCTTAACTATGGCTACACCTTC
d_gene: NA; j_gene: TRBJ2-6; v_gene: TRBV6-6; abundance: once; len: 18; CDR3aa: CASLPGEGAPNGANVLTF; CDR3nt: TGTGCCAGCCTCCCTGGGGAGGGGGCGCCTAATGGGGCCAACGTCCTGACTTTC
d_gene: NA; j_gene: TRBJ2-2; v_gene: TRBV12-3/TRBV12-4; abundance: few; len: 14; CDR3aa: CASSFRSGTGELFF; CDR3nt: TGTGCCAGCAGTTTCAGGAGTGGGACCGGGGAGCTGTTTTTT
d_gene: NA; j_gene: TRBJ2-3; v_gene: TRBV20-1; abundance: few; len: 13; CDR3aa: CSARDRLWDTQYF; CDR3nt: TGCAGTGCTAGAGACCGACTATGGGATACGCAGTATTTT
d_gene: NA; j_gene: TRBJ1-2; v_gene: TRBV5-6; abundance: many; len: 14; CDR3aa: CASSFSMASYGYTF; CDR3nt: TGTGCCAGCAGCTTTTCCATGGCCAGCTATGGCTACACCTTC
d_gene: TRBD1; j_gene: TRBJ2-7; v_gene: TRBV30; abundance: few; len: 13; CDR3aa: CAWSGDRGREQYF; CDR3nt: TGTGCCTGGAGTGGGGACAGGGGTCGGGAGCAGTACTTC
d_gene: TRBD2; j_gene: TRBJ2-7; v_gene: TRBV7-2; abundance: NA; len: 17; CDR3aa: CASIQNPTLAGEAMRYF; CDR3nt: TGTGCCAGCATCCAGAACCCCACCCTAGCGGGGGAAGCGATGCGGTACTTC
d_gene: TRBD1; j_gene: TRBJ2-2; v_gene: TRBV2; abundance: NA; len: 15; CDR3aa: CASSARTGYTGELFF; CDR3nt: TGTGCCAGCAGTGCCAGGACAGGCTACACCGGGGAGCTGTTTTTT
d_gene: TRBD2; j_gene: TRBJ2-3; v_gene: TRBV29-1; abundance: NA; len: 13; CDR3aa: CSVSSGGGGTQYF; CDR3nt: TGCAGCGTTTCCAGCGGGGGAGGTGGTACGCAGTATTTT
d_gene: NA; j_gene: TRBJ1-2; v_gene: TRBV18; abundance: few; len: 14; CDR3aa: CASSLPGLDYSYTF; CDR3nt: TGTGCCAGCTCACTACCGGGCCTGGACTATAGCTACACCTTC
d_gene: TRBD2; j_gene: TRBJ2-7; v_gene: TRBV7-2; abundance: few; len: 15; CDR3aa: CASSLSLAGPYEQYF; CDR3nt: TGTGCCAGCAGCTTATCGCTAGCGGGGCCCTACGAGCAGTACTTC
d_gene: TRBD1; j_gene: TRBJ1-5; v_gene: TRBV6-5; abundance: few; len: 18; CDR3aa: CASSHGVPRGGSNQPQHF; CDR3nt: TGTGCCAGCAGCCATGGGGTTCCCAGGGGGGGAAGCAATCAGCCCCAGCATTTT
d_gene: NA; j_gene: TRBJ2-2; v_gene: TRBV5-1; abundance: few; len: 15; CDR3aa: CATQRMDRYTGELFF; CDR3nt: TGCGCCACCCAGAGGATGGACAGATACACCGGGGAGCTGTTTTTT
d_gene: NA; j_gene: TRBJ2-7; v_gene: TRBV20-1; abundance: few; len: 12; CDR3aa: CSASRDTYEQYF; CDR3nt: TGCAGTGCTAGCAGGGACACCTACGAGCAGTACTTC
d_gene: TRBD1; j_gene: TRBJ2-7; v_gene: TRBV2; abundance: NA; len: 16; CDR3aa: CASLGRDRGPSYEQYF; CDR3nt: TGTGCCAGCCTGGGCCGGGACAGGGGTCCCTCCTACGAGCAGTACTTC
d_gene: NA; j_gene: TRBJ1-3; v_gene: TRBV9; abundance: NA; len: 16; CDR3aa: CASSVNPTGSGNTIYF; CDR3nt: TGTGCCAGCAGCGTAAACCCGACGGGATCTGGAAACACCATATATTTT
d_gene: TRBD2; j_gene: TRBJ2-7; v_gene: TRBV18; abundance: few; len: 14; CDR3aa: CASSRAGGPGEQYF; CDR3nt: TGTGCCAGCTCCCGAGCGGGAGGGCCTGGCGAGCAGTACTTC
d_gene: NA; j_gene: TRBJ1-1; v_gene: TRBV6-5; abundance: many; len: 14; CDR3aa: CASTSVGVNTEAFF; CDR3nt: TGTGCCAGCACCTCAGTCGGGGTGAATACTGAAGCTTTCTTT
d_gene: TRBD1; j_gene: TRBJ2-7; v_gene: TRBV6-2/TRBV6-3; abundance: few; len: 14; CDR3aa: CASSPDRAPYEQYF; CDR3nt: TGTGCCAGCAGCCCCGACAGGGCCCCCTACGAGCAGTACTTC
d_gene: TRBD1; j_gene: TRBJ2-3; v_gene: TRBV11-2; abundance: few; len: 15; CDR3aa: CASSLGDRGPDTQYF; CDR3nt: TGTGCCAGCAGCTTAGGGGACAGGGGCCCAGATACGCAGTATTTT
d_gene: TRBD2; j_gene: TRBJ2-7; v_gene: TRBV11-2; abundance: few; len: 16; CDR3aa: CASSQALAGALGEQYF; CDR3nt: TGTGCCAGCAGCCAGGCGCTAGCGGGGGCCCTGGGGGAGCAGTACTTC
d_gene: NA; j_gene: TRBJ2-7; v_gene: TRBV6-5; abundance: NA; len: 13; CDR3aa: CASRDSRKGEQYF; CDR3nt: TGTGCCAGCAGGGACTCCCGGAAAGGGGAGCAGTACTTC
d_gene: NA; j_gene: TRBJ2-1; v_gene: TRBV7-9; abundance: few; len: 14; CDR3aa: CASGSDRSYNEQFF; CDR3nt: TGTGCCAGCGGATCCGACAGGTCTTACAATGAGCAGTTCTTC
d_gene: NA; j_gene: TRBJ2-3; v_gene: TRBV5-1; abundance: many; len: 16; CDR3aa: CASSPKGGSSTDTQYF; CDR3nt: TGCGCCAGCAGCCCTAAGGGGGGCTCAAGCACAGATACGCAGTATTTT
d_gene: NA; j_gene: TRBJ2-3; v_gene: TRBV20-1; abundance: few; len: 15; CDR3aa: CSASMGGQSTDTQYF; CDR3nt: TGCAGTGCTAGTATGGGGGGACAGAGCACAGATACGCAGTATTTT
d_gene: TRBD2; j_gene: TRBJ2-1; v_gene: TRBV6-5; abundance: few; len: 15; CDR3aa: CASSWRGGSRSEQFF; CDR3nt: TGTGCCAGCAGTTGGAGGGGCGGGAGCAGGAGTGAGCAGTTCTTC
d_gene: TRBD1; j_gene: TRBJ1-5; v_gene: TRBV29-1; abundance: NA; len: 13; CDR3aa: CSVSGQADQPQHF; CDR3nt: TGCAGCGTTTCGGGACAGGCCGATCAGCCCCAGCATTTT
d_gene: NA; j_gene: TRBJ2-7; v_gene: TRBV7-3; abundance: many; len: 14; CDR3aa: CASSPNHATYEQYF; CDR3nt: TGTGCCAGCAGCCCGAACCACGCGACCTACGAGCAGTACTTC
d_gene: NA; j_gene: TRBJ1-2; v_gene: TRBV20-1; abundance: few; len: 11; CDR3aa: CSAQFDYGYTF; CDR3nt: TGCAGTGCTCAATTCGACTATGGCTACACCTTC
d_gene: NA; j_gene: TRBJ1-4; v_gene: TRBV20-1; abundance: many; len: 14; CDR3aa: CSAAHGPTNEKLFF; CDR3nt: TGCAGTGCTGCTCACGGGCCAACTAATGAAAAACTGTTTTTT
d_gene: TRBD1; j_gene: TRBJ1-1; v_gene: TRBV12-3/TRBV12-4; abundance: NA; len: 17; CDR3aa: CARGEPGTDETNTEAFF; CDR3nt: TGTGCCAGAGGCGAACCAGGGACAGATGAGACGAACACTGAAGCTTTCTTT
d_gene: NA; j_gene: TRBJ1-4; v_gene: TRBV9; abundance: few; len: 15; CDR3aa: CASSPRLGTNEKLFF; CDR3nt: TGTGCCAGCAGCCCGCGGTTGGGGACTAATGAAAAACTGTTTTTT
d_gene: NA; j_gene: TRBJ2-1; v_gene: TRBV11-2; abundance: many; len: 15; CDR3aa: CASSPAPDAYNEQFF; CDR3nt: TGTGCCAGCAGCCCCGCGCCCGATGCCTACAATGAGCAGTTCTTC
d_gene: TRBD1; j_gene: TRBJ2-3; v_gene: TRBV29-1; abundance: few; len: 15; CDR3aa: CSVGTTGGILDTQYF; CDR3nt: TGCAGCGTGGGGACGACAGGGGGCATCTTGGATACGCAGTATTTT
d_gene: NA; j_gene: TRBJ1-1; v_gene: TRBV10-3; abundance: few; len: 13; CDR3aa: CAISGGGNTEAFF; CDR3nt: TGTGCCATCAGTGGGGGCGGTAACACTGAAGCTTTCTTT
d_gene: NA; j_gene: TRBJ2-7; v_gene: TRBV4-1; abundance: many; len: 13; CDR3aa: CASSSDLGYEQYF; CDR3nt: TGCGCCAGCAGTTCCGATTTGGGCTACGAGCAGTACTTC
d_gene: TRBD2; j_gene: TRBJ2-7; v_gene: TRBV20-1; abundance: few; len: 16; CDR3aa: CSAGTSGRGGSYEQYF; CDR3nt: TGCAGTGCTGGGACTAGCGGGAGAGGGGGATCCTACGAGCAGTACTTC
d_gene: NA; j_gene: TRBJ1-5; v_gene: TRBV10-3; abundance: few; len: 15; CDR3aa: CAISESGVTDQPQHF; CDR3nt: TGTGCCATCAGTGAGTCAGGGGTTACGGACCAGCCCCAGCATTTT
d_gene: NA; j_gene: TRBJ2-6; v_gene: TRBV29-1; abundance: NA; len: 16; CDR3aa: CSARLEGGSGANVLTF; CDR3nt: TGCAGCGCTCGTCTCGAAGGGGGCTCTGGGGCCAACGTCCTGACTTTC
d_gene: NA; j_gene: TRBJ2-1; v_gene: TRBV6-1; abundance: NA; len: 14; CDR3aa: CASSQGPWVAEQFF; CDR3nt: TGTGCCAGCAGCCAGGGGCCCTGGGTGGCCGAGCAGTTCTTC
d_gene: NA; j_gene: TRBJ2-5; v_gene: TRBV20-1; abundance: few; len: 14; CDR3aa: CSARLPGPKETQYF; CDR3nt: TGCAGTGCTAGGCTTCCGGGCCCAAAAGAGACCCAGTACTTC
d_gene: TRBD1; j_gene: TRBJ1-2; v_gene: TRBV7-2; abundance: NA; len: 14; CDR3aa: CASSSRGQGYGYTF; CDR3nt: TGTGCCAGCAGCTCCCGGGGACAGGGCTATGGCTACACCTTC
d_gene: NA; j_gene: TRBJ2-1; v_gene: TRBV7-2; abundance: NA; len: 16; CDR3aa: CASSLAIKLSYNEQFF; CDR3nt: TGTGCCAGCAGCTTAGCGATTAAACTCTCCTACAATGAGCAGTTCTTC
d_gene: NA; j_gene: TRBJ1-2; v_gene: TRBV5-1; abundance: many; len: 13; CDR3aa: CASSLVAGDGYTF; CDR3nt: TGCGCCAGCAGCTTGGTAGCGGGGGACGGCTACACCTTC
d_gene: NA; j_gene: TRBJ1-1; v_gene: TRBV20-1; abundance: NA; len: 18; CDR3aa: CSAWGLTGGGPMNTEAFF; CDR3nt: TGCAGTGCTTGGGGCCTGACCGGGGGGGGCCCCATGAACACTGAAGCTTTCTTT
d_gene: NA; j_gene: TRBJ1-2; v_gene: TRBV27; abundance: NA; len: 12; CDR3aa: CASRSGAGGYTF; CDR3nt: TGTGCCAGCAGGTCAGGGGCGGGAGGCTACACCTTC